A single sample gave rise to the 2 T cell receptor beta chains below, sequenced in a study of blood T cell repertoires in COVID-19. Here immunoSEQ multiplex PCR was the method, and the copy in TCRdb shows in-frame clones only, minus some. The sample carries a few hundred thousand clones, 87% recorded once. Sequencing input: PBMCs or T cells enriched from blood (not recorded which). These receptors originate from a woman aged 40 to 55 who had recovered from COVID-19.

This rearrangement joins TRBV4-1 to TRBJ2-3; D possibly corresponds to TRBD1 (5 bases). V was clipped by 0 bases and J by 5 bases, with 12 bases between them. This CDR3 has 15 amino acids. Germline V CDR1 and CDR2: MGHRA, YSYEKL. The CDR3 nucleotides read TGCGCCAGCAGCCAAGAAGGGGTAGTAGAAGATACGCAGTATTTT. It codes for CASSQEGVVEDTQYF.

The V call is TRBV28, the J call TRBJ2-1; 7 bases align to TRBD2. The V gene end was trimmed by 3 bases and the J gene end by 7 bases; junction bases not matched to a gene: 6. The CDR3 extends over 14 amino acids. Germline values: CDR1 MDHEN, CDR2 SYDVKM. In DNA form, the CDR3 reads TGTGCCAGCAGTTTGCCCGGCGGGAGAAATGAGCAGTTCTTC. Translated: CASSLPGGRNEQFF.